This is a list of T cell receptor beta chains from one sample in a study of identical twins. Via MiXCR, TCRdb re-called the 5' RACE reads, giving one row per CDR3 protein. This table has hundreds of thousands of distinct CDR3 sequences, 15% to 20% appearing once. The data also belong to a second study, concerning T cells expressing NK-cell markers.

Sample: PBMCs. These receptors all stem from a woman between 18 and 29 years old in good health. Each CDR3 is given with its conserved first and last residue. The D gene is left open where the match is weak. Rows may omit the clone size; those that give it use once, few, many or a size class.

D gene	clone size	V gene	J gene	CDR3 protein
TRBD2	-	TRBV5-1	TRBJ2-1	CASSGGLAGAPNEQFF
TRBD2	-	TRBV7-2	TRBJ2-7	CASSLKGLPLYEQYF
TRBD2	-	TRBV5-6	TRBJ2-1	CASSFGGRAPPYNEQFF
TRBD2	-	TRBV20-1	TRBJ2-7	CSARGGGLAGAHEQYF
-	-	TRBV11-3	TRBJ2-5	CASSMTVGSQYF
TRBD1	-	TRBV9	TRBJ2-2	CASSVWDRGTGELFF
-	-	TRBV20-1	TRBJ2-1	CSATGLLYPNEQFF
TRBD2	few	TRBV20-1	TRBJ2-7	CSARQRLAGVYEQYF
TRBD1	-	TRBV12-3/TRBV12-4	TRBJ2-3	CASTPLRQGYTQYF
-	-	TRBV18	TRBJ2-2	CASSAQGIGAFLTGELFF
-	few	TRBV27	TRBJ2-7	CASQSRNSYEQYF
-	-	TRBV10-3	TRBJ2-7	CAIKGREDEQYF
-	-	TRBV9	TRBJ2-5	CASSVGGFGGTETQYF
-	-	TRBV11-2	TRBJ2-5	CASSSTIRETQYF
-	-	TRBV5-6	TRBJ2-7	CASSAGACEQYF
TRBD2	few	TRBV12-3/TRBV12-4	TRBJ2-1	CASTIGTRDEQFF
-	few	TRBV20-1	TRBJ2-3	CSASNRATTDTQYF
TRBD1	-	TRBV18	TRBJ2-7	CASSGQVREQYF
-	-	TRBV9	TRBJ1-1	CASSVGGAAEAFF
-	few	TRBV7-2	TRBJ2-1	CASSRDRLYNEQFF
-	-	TRBV4-3	TRBJ2-1	CASSHTANEQFF
TRBD2	few	TRBV7-2	TRBJ2-7	CASSSWTSGNYEQYF
-	-	TRBV20-1	TRBJ2-1	CSARGTSPYNEQFF
TRBD2	-	TRBV2	TRBJ2-1	CASRVTSGTFNEQFF
-	-	TRBV5-5	TRBJ2-5	CASSSIPGPQETQYF
-	few	TRBV5-5	TRBJ2-3	CASSWGGDSTDTQYF
-	-	TRBV20-1	TRBJ2-6	CSARVSGANVLTF
TRBD2	few	TRBV14	TRBJ2-2	CASSHLFFGLAGRNSGELFF
-	-	TRBV4-3	TRBJ2-1	CASSQDAGGPFFNEQFF
-	-	TRBV7-2	TRBJ2-3	CASSLAGPSDTQYF
-	-	TRBV6-5	TRBJ1-1	CASSYLDGINTEAFF
-	-	TRBV12-3/TRBV12-4	TRBJ2-1	CASSWSIEQFF
-	-	TRBV18	TRBJ2-1	CASSSYSLNYNEQFF
-	-	TRBV21-1	TRBJ1-6	CASSWSPLHF
-	-	TRBV12-3/TRBV12-4	TRBJ2-7	CASSLSSVAYEQYF
-	-	TRBV7-6	TRBJ2-1	CASSFGLGHSEQFF
-	-	TRBV12-3/TRBV12-4	TRBJ2-1	CASGPLYNEQFF
TRBD1	-	TRBV2	TRBJ2-7	CAILLRDSSYEQYF
-	-	TRBV19	TRBJ2-7	CASSIAAAPFEQYF
-	-	TRBV9	TRBJ2-3	CASSVGILDTQYF
-	few	TRBV5-5	TRBJ1-5	CASSDRQREQPQHF